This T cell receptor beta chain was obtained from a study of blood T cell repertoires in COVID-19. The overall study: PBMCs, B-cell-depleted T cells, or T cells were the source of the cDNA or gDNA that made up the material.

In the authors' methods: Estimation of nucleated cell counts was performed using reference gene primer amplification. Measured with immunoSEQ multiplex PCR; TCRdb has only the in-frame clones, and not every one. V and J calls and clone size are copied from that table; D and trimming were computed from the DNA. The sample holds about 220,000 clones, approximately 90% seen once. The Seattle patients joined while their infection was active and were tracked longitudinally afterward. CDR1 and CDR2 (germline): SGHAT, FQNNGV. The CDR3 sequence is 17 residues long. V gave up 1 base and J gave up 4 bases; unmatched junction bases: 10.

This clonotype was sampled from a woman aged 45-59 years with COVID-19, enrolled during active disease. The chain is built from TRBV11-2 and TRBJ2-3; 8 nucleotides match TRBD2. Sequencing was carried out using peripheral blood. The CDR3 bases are TGTGCCAGCAGCTTAGGATTGGCGGGGGGCCGTTCAGATACGCAGTATTTT. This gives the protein CASSLGLAGGRSDTQYF.